Each of the 12 T cell receptor beta chains below was sequenced from the same sample in a study of blood T cell repertoires in COVID-19. Generated by immunoSEQ multiplex PCR, the TCRdb table keeps only in-frame clones and is missing some. Among approximately 150,000 clones listed, about 87% were seen once. The sequencing sample was made of peripheral blood. The receptors stem from a human donor in a cohort sampled during active COVID-19.

The chain links TRBV5-1 to TRBJ2-5; 10 nucleotides match TRBD1. V shed 4 bases, J shed 3 bases, and the junction held 9 bases outside the gene matches. Germline V gene lookup returns CDR1 SGHRS and CDR2 YFSETQ. There are 16 residues in the CDR3. This chain's CDR3 is CASSHRQGALKETQYF. The CDR3 bases are TGCGCCAGCAGCCACCGACAGGGGGCGTTAAAAGAGACCCAGTACTTC.

The V and J genes are TRBV6-5 and TRBJ2-5; a possible D gene is TRBD2 (5 bases). With 2 bases removed from V and 5 bases from J, the gap between germline ends came to 12 bases. The CDR3 length is 14 residues. Germline CDR1 is MNHEY and CDR2 is SVGAGI. In DNA form, the CDR3 reads TGTGCCAGCAGTTACGCCGGGATGGCGGAGACCCAGTACTTC. This codes for CASSYAGMAETQYF.

The rearrangement joins TRBV5-5 to TRBJ2-2, with D possibly being TRBD2 (6 bases). V was shortened by 1 base and J by 0 bases, with 10 bases between the two germline ends. This CDR3 is built from 16 residues. Germline assignment: CDR1 SGHKS and CDR2 YYEKEE (reference sequence). The CDR3 region has the DNA TGTGCCAGCAGCTTGTCGGCGGGAACGAACACCGGGGAGCTGTTTTTT. Amino acid sequence: CASSLSAGTNTGELFF.

The CDR3 spells CASSSALTGGHGYTF. DNA for the CDR3: TGTGCCAGCAGCTCAGCCTTGACAGGGGGTCATGGCTACACCTTC. The chain joins TRBV5-4 to TRBJ1-2; 9 nucleotides align to TRBD1. The CDR3 is 15 residues long. The junction had 9 bases not matched to a gene; V was cut back by 3 bases and J by 6 bases. Germline-derived CDR1 and CDR2 are SGHNT and YYREEE (reference sequence).

The gene calls are TRBV5-1 and TRBJ1-1; TRBD1 agrees at 8 bases. This CDR3 region has 15 residues. V dropped 4 bases and J dropped 4; count of bases not matched to a gene: 9. The germline gives CDR1 SGHRS, CDR2 YFSETQ. Here the CDR3 DNA reads TGCGCCAGCAGCGCGAGGACAGGGATGAGCACTGAAGCTTTCTTT. It codes for CASSARTGMSTEAFF.

The chain has TRBV6-5 and TRBJ1-1; TRBD1 is a possible D gene (5 bases). Germline values: CDR1 MNHEY, CDR2 SVGAGI. The CDR3 sequence is 14 residues long. V was cut by 5 bases and J by 1 base, with 11 bases left in between. CDR3 nucleotide sequence: TGTGCCAGCAGTCTTACTACAGGGAACACTGAAGCTTTCTTT. Translating it yields CASSLTTGNTEAFF.

The chain links TRBV9 to TRBJ2-3, with 9 bases fitting TRBD2. V gave up 4 bases and J gave up 0 bases; unmatched junction bases: 6. Germline CDR1 and CDR2: SGDLS and YYNGEE. This CDR3 has 16 amino acids. The CDR3 sequence: CASSPRGGGSTDTQYF. CDR3 DNA sequence: TGTGCCAGCAGCCCCCGCGGGGGGGGTAGCACAGATACGCAGTATTTT. The entire variable domain, with the rest obtained from reference TRBV9 and TRBJ2-3, is as follows: DSGVTQTPKHLITATGQRVTLRCSPRSGDLSVYWYQQSLDQGLQFLIQYYNGEERAKGNILERFSAQQFPDLHSELNLSSLELGDSALYFCASSPRGGGSTDTQYFGPGTRLTVL.

The rearrangement joins TRBV5-5 to TRBJ2-2, with TRBD1 matching over 7 bases. V lost 1 base, J lost 3 bases, and 0 bases stayed unmatched. Germline loops: CDR1 SGHKS, CDR2 YYEKEE (reference sequence). This CDR3 is 14 amino acids long. The DNA of the CDR3 is TGTGCCAGCAGCTTGACAGGGGACACCGGGGAGCTGTTTTTT. Protein product: CASSLTGDTGELFF.

This chain connects TRBV27 to TRBJ2-2, with 8 bases aligning to TRBD2. V was pared by 4 bases and J by 6 bases, with 16 bases of the junction left unmatched. The CDR3 extends over 18 amino acids. In germline, CDR1 is MNHEY, CDR2 SMNVEV (reference sequence). The CDR3 sequence is CASSSLPFWTSLAGELFF. The DNA for the CDR3 is TGTGCCAGCAGTTCACTACCATTCTGGACTAGCTTGGCCGGGGAGCTGTTTTTT.

V usage is TRBV15 and J usage is TRBJ1-3; 9 bases map to TRBD1. The CDR3 is 17 amino acids. The trim removed 5 bases at V and 4 bases at J, leaving 12 bases unmatched. Germline V CDR1 and CDR2: LNHNV, YYDKDF (reference sequence). The CDR3 DNA reads as TGTGCCACCAGCTCAGTCGGACAGGGGAGGGTAGGAAACACCATATATTTT. As protein: CATSSVGQGRVGNTIYF.

CDR3: CASSNRVGRLYEQYF. The CDR3 DNA follows: TGTGCCAGCAGTAACAGGGTAGGCCGTCTATACGAGCAGTACTTC. The chain is built from TRBV28 and TRBJ2-7; maybe TRBD1 (6 bases). Germline V gives CDR1 MDHEN, CDR2 SYDVKM. The CDR3 spans 15 residues. Between the trimmed V and J ends, which lost 5 bases and 4 bases, there was a span of 18 bases.

A few counts support this clone. The chain has TRBV5-1 and TRBJ2-1; the D is unclear. The CDR3 loop spans 16 amino acids. Trimming left V 1 base short and J 5 bases short, with 16 bases between. Looked up from germline, CDR1 is SGHRS and CDR2 is YFSETQ. The CDR3 loop reads CASSLTPRPPDNEQFF. CDR3 nucleotides: TGCGCCAGCAGCTTGACCCCCAGGCCCCCCGACAATGAGCAGTTCTTC.